This TCR beta chain came from a study of T-cell reconstitution after alpha-beta-depleted transplantation in children. The study, taken as a whole, reports: Expanded graft clones, several hundred of them, were reportedly the source of alpha-beta T cells about two months after transplant. Newly produced T cells mostly provided counts and TCRbeta diversity after one year, as hyperexpanded clones declined.

Unique molecular identifiers were used in preparing the TCRbeta library. One entry per CDR3 protein results from TCRdb running MiXCR on the PCR reads. Among roughly 98,000 distinct CDR3 sequences listed, less than 20% were seen once. This clonotype was counted only a few times. Its antigen remains unidentified. Sample: PBMCs, mostly from graft donor cells, taken 180 days after TCRalphabeta/CD19-depleted stem cell transplant. The TCR was taken from a male patient under 10 years old who had a stem cell transplant for acute lymphoblastic leukemia, so the T cells may come from the graft donor.

In nucleotides, the CDR3 is TGTGCCAGCAGCCAAGGAGACCCGGCGGACTACGAGCAGTACTTC. It specifies CASSQGDPADYEQYF. The genes are TRBV3-1 and TRBJ2-7; D ambiguous. The V end was cut by 1 base, the J end by 3 bases, with 13 bases between. Germline V gene lookup returns CDR1 LGHDT and CDR2 YNNKEL (reference sequence). This CDR3 comprises 15 residues.